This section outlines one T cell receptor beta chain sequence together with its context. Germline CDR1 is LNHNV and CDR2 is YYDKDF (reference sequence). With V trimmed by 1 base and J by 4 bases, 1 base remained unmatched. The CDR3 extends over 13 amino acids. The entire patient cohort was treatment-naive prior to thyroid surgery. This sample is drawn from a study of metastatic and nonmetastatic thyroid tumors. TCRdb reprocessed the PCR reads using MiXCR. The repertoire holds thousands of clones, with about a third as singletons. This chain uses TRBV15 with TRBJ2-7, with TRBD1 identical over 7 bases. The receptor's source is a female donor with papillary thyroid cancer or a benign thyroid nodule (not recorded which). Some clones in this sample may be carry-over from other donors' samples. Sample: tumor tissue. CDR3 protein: CATSRGGQYEQYF. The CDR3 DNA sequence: TGTGCCACCAGCAGAGGGGGACAGTACGAGCAGTACTTC. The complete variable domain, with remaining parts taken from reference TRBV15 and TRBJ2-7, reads DAMVIQNPRYQVTQFGKPVTLSCSQTLNHNVMYWYQQKSSQAPKLLFHYYDKDFNNEADTPDNFQSRRPNTSFCFLDIRSPGLGDTAMYLCATSRGGQYEQYFGPGTRLTVT.